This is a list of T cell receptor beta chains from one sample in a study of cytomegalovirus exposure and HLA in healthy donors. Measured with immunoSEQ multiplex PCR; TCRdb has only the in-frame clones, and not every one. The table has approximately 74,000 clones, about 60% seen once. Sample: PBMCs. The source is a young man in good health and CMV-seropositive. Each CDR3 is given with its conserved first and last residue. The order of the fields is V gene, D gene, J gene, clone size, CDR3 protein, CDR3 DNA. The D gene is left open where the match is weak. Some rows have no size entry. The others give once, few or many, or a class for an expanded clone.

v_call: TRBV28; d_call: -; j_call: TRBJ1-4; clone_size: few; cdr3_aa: CASSEREKLFF; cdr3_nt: TGTGCCAGCAGTGAGAGGGAAAAACTGTTTTTT
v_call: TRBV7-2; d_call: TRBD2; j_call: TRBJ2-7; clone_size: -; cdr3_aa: CASSTSSGRPYEQYF; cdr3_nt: TGTGCCAGCAGCACCTCTAGCGGGAGGCCCTACGAGCAGTACTTC
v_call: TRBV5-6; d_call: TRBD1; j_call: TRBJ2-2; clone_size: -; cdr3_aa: CASSPDRVDTGELFF; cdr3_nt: TGTGCCAGCAGCCCGGACAGGGTGGACACCGGGGAGCTGTTTTTT
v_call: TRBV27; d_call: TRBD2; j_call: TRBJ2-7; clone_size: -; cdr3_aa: CASSPTDPGTTNSYEQYF; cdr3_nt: TGTGCCAGCAGTCCGACCGACCCCGGGACTACAAACTCCTACGAGCAGTACTTC
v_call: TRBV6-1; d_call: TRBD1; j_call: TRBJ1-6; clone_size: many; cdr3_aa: CASSENTGGNSPLHF; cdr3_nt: TGTGCCAGCAGTGAAAACACAGGGGGCAATTCACCCCTCCACTTT
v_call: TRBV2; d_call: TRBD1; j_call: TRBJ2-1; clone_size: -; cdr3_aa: CASKTGTGVNEQFF; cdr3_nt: TGTGCCAGCAAAACCGGGACAGGGGTGAATGAGCAGTTCTTC
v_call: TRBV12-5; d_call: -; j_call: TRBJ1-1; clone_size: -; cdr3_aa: CASGLARLGEGGVEAFF; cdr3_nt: TGTGCTAGTGGTTTGGCTCGCCTAGGGGAGGGGGGGGTTGAAGCTTTCTTT
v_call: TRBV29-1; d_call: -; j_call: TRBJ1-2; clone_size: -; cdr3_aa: CSVESVYGYTF; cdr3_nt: TGCAGCGTTGAATCAGTCTATGGCTACACCTTC
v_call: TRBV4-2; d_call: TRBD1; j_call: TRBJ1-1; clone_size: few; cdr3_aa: CASSRTGEDTEAFF; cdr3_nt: TGTGCCAGCAGCCGGACAGGGGAGGACACTGAAGCTTTCTTT
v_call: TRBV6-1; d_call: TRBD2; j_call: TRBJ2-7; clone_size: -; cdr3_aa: CASIEFGTSGSYEQYF; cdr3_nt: TGTGCCAGCATTGAATTTGGGACTAGCGGCTCCTACGAGCAGTACTTC
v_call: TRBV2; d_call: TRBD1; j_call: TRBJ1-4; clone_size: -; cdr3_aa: CASSDRGREKLFF; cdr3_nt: TGTGCCAGCAGTGACAGGGGGCGGGAAAAACTGTTTTTT
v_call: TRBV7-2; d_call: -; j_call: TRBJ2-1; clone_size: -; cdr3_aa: CASSLVVLRGKFF; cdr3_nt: TGTGCCAGCAGCTTAGTGGTGCTCCGGGGGAAGTTCTTC
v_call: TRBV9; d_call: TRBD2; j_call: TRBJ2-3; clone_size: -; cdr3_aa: CASSVGLAGGTDTQYF; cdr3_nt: TGTGCCAGCAGCGTGGGACTAGCGGGAGGTACAGATACGCAGTATTTT
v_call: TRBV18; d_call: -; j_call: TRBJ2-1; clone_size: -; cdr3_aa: CASSPARAYNEQFF; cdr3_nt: TGTGCCAGCTCACCAGCCCGCGCCTACAATGAGCAGTTCTTC
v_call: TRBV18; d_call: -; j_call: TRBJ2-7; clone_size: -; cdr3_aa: CASSSSGGTSYEQYF; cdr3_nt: TGTGCCAGCTCATCATCAGGGGGGACGTCGTACGAGCAGTACTTC
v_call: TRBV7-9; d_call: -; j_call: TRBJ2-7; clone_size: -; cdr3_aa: CASSRIQGTYEQYF; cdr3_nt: TGTGCCAGCAGCCGAATCCAGGGTACCTACGAGCAGTACTTC
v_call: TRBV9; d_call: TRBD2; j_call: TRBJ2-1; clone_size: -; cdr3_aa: CASSVSGTSGGTQFF; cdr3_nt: TGTGCCAGCAGCGTTTCTGGGACTAGCGGGGGGACCCAGTTCTTC
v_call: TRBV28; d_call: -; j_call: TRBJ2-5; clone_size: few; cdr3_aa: CASSFDRSQETQYF; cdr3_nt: TGTGCCAGCAGTTTCGACAGGTCGCAAGAGACCCAGTACTTC
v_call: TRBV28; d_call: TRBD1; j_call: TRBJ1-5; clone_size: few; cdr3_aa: CASSRWTGDNQPQHF; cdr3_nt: TGTGCCAGCAGCAGGTGGACAGGGGATAATCAGCCCCAGCATTTT
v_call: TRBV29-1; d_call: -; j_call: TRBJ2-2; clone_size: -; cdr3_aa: CSVESRGVAGELFF; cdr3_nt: TGCAGCGTTGAAAGCAGGGGAGTGGCCGGGGAGCTGTTTTTT
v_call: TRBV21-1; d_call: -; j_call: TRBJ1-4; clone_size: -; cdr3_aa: CASSKEPGQTTNEKLFF; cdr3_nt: TGTGCCAGCAGCAAGGAACCGGGACAGACAACTAATGAAAAACTGTTTTTT
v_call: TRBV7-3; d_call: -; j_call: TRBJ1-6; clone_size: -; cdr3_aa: CASSQGTLNSPLHF; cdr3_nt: TGTGCCAGCAGCCAGGGGACACTCAATTCACCCCTCCACTTT
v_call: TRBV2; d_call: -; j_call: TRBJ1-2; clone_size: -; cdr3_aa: CASNEAAGYGYTF; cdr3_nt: TGTGCCAGTAACGAGGCGGCGGGATATGGCTACACCTTC
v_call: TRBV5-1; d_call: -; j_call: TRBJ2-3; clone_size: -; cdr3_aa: CASSSTALDTQYF; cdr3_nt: TGCGCCAGCAGCTCGACTGCCTTGGATACGCAGTATTTT
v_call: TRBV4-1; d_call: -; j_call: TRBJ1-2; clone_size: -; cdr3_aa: CASSQIKGWEGNGYTF; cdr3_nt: TGCGCCAGCAGCCAAATAAAGGGATGGGAGGGGAATGGCTACACCTTC
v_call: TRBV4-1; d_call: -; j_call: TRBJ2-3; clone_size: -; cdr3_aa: CASSQRTGTDTQYF; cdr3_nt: TGCGCCAGCAGCCAGCGGACTGGCACAGATACGCAGTATTTT
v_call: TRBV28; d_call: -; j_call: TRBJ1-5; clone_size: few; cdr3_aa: CASDRDIPDQPQHF; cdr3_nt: TGTGCCAGCGACCGGGACATTCCTGATCAGCCCCAGCATTTT
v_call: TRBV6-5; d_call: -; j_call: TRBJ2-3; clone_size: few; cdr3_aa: CASSYEGGRNTQYF; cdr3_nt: TGTGCCAGCAGTTACGAGGGGGGGAGGAATACGCAGTATTTT
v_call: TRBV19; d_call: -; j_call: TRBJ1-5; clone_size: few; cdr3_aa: CASSIIHERGGNQPQHF; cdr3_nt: TGTGCCAGTAGTATCATCCACGAGCGGGGAGGGAATCAGCCCCAGCATTTT
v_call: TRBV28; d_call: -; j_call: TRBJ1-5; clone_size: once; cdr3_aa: CASSPRDGGLWQPQHF; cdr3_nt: TGTGCCAGCAGTCCCCGGGATGGGGGGTTGTGGCAGCCCCAGCATTTT
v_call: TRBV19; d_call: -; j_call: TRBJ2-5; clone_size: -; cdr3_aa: CASSGVYQETQYF; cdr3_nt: TGTGCCAGCTCAGGGGTGTACCAAGAGACCCAGTACTTC
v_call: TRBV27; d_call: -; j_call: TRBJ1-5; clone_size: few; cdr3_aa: CASSRYSNQPQHF; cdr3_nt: TGTGCCAGCAGCCGTTATAGCAATCAGCCCCAGCATTTT
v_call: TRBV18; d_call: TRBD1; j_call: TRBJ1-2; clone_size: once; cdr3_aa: CASSPSDREGYTF; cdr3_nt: TGTGCCAGCTCACCATCGGACAGGGAGGGCTACACCTTC
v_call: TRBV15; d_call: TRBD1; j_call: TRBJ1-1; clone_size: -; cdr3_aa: CATSTGDRDGTEAFF; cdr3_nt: TGTGCCACCAGCACAGGGGACAGGGATGGCACTGAAGCTTTCTTT
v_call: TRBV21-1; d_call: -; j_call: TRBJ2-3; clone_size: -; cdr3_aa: CASSDTSGRTDTQYF; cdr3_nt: TGTGCCAGCAGCGATACCAGCGGGAGGACAGATACGCAGTATTTT
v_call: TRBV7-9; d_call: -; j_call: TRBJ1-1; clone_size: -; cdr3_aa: CASSPNGVGTEAFF; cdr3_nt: TGTGCCAGCAGCCCCAACGGGGTTGGCACTGAAGCTTTCTTT
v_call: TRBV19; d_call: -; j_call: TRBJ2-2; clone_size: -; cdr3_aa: CASSIVGGGETGELFF; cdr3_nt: TGTGCCAGTAGTATCGTAGGAGGCGGTGAGACCGGGGAGCTGTTTTTT
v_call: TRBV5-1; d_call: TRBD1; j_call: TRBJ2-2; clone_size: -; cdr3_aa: CASSLGQGSTGELFF; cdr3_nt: TGCGCCAGCAGCCTAGGACAGGGTTCCACCGGGGAGCTGTTTTTT
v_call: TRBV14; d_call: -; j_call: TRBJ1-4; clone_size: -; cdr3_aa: CASSQESARGEKLFF; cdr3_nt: TGTGCCAGCAGCCAAGAGTCAGCGAGGGGGGAAAAACTGTTTTTT
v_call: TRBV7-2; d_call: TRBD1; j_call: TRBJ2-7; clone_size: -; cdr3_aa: CASSLTGGRGSYEQYF; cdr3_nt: TGTGCCAGCAGCTTAACAGGGGGTCGGGGCTCCTACGAGCAGTACTTC
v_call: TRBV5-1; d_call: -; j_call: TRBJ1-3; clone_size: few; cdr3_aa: CASSLAGRGNTIYF; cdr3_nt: TGCGCCAGCAGCTTGGCAGGTCGTGGAAACACCATATATTTT
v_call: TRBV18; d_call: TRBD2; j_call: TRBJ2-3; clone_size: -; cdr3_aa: CASSTGLAGGPADTQYF; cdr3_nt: TGTGCCAGCTCAACGGGACTAGCGGGAGGGCCAGCGGATACGCAGTATTTT
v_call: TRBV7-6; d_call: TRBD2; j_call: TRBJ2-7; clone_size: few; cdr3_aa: CASSPWGGESNEQYF; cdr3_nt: TGTGCCAGCAGCCCTTGGGGAGGGGAGTCGAACGAGCAGTACTTC
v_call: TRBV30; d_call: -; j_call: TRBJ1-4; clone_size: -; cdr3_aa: CASLGGANEKLFF; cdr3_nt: TGTGCCTCTCTGGGAGGGGCGAATGAAAAACTGTTTTTT
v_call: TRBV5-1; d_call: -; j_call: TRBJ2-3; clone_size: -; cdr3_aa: CASSLARTSTDTQYF; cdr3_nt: TGCGCCAGCAGCTTGGCTAGAACTAGCACAGATACGCAGTATTTT
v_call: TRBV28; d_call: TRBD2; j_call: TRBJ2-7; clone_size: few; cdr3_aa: CASSLGLAATYEQYF; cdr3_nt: TGTGCCAGCAGTTTAGGACTAGCGGCTACCTACGAGCAGTACTTC
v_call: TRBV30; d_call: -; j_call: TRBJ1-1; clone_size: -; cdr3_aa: CAWRGRGRNTEAFF; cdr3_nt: TGTGCCTGGAGAGGCAGGGGAAGAAACACTGAAGCTTTCTTT
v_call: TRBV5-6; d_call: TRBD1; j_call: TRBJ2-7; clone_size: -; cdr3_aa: CASSPGTGGSYEQYF; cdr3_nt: TGTGCCAGCAGCCCGGGGACAGGGGGTTCCTACGAGCAGTACTTC
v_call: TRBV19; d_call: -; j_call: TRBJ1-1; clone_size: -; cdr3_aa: CASFGTEAFF; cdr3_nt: TGTGCCAGTTTCGGGACAGAAGCTTTCTTT
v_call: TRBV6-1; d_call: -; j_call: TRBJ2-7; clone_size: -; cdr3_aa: CASSELQGSEQYF; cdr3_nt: TGTGCCAGCAGTGAACTCCAGGGTAGCGAGCAGTACTTC
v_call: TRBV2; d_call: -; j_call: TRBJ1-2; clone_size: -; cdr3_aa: CASRWGPNNYGYTF; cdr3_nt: TGTGCCAGCAGGTGGGGGCCCAACAACTATGGCTACACCTTC
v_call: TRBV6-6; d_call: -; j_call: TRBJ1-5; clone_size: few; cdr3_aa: CASRDNRNQPQHF; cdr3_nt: TGTGCCAGCCGGGACAACCGCAATCAGCCCCAGCATTTT
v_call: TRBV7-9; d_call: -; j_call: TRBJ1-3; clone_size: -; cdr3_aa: CASSLIGSGNTIYF; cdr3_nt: TGTGCCAGCAGCTTAATCGGCTCTGGAAACACCATATATTTT
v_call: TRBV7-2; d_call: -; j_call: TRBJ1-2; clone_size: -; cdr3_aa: CASSLVRLRGRGLFLGYTF; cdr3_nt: TGTGCCAGCAGCTTAGTTCGACTCCGGGGCAGGGGATTATTTCTCGGCTACACCTTC
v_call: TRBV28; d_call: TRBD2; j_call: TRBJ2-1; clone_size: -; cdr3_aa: CASSYGTSGIIYNEQFF; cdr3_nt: TGTGCCAGCAGCTATGGGACTAGCGGGATTATCTACAATGAGCAGTTCTTC